This T cell receptor beta chain was recorded in a study of PD-L1 blockade in urothelial cancer. Study-wide context: The study started patients on atezolizumab at some point between 2013 and 2015, giving 1,200 mg intravenously every 3 weeks.

The germline V and J ends were trimmed by 4 bases and 1 base, with 12 bases remaining between them. The CDR3 runs 14 residues. CDR1 is SGHTS and CDR2 is YDEGEE in the germline V gene. Time point meaning: peripheral blood 6 weeks after treatment start. Generated by immunoSEQ multiplex PCR, the TCRdb table keeps only in-frame clones and is missing some. Of approximately 110,000 clones detected, about 91% appear once; the ten largest clones hold around 4%. The sample holds one count of this clone. This TCR was recovered from a man aged 55 to 69 with urothelial cancer. The sample in question was PBMCs, obtained around atezolizumab (anti-PD-L1) treatment. The chain links TRBV5-8 to TRBJ2-7; D remains unclear. CDR3 sequence: CASSPVGRSYEQYF. The DNA of the CDR3 is TGTGCCAGCAGCCCCGTTGGCAGATCCTACGAGCAGTACTTC.